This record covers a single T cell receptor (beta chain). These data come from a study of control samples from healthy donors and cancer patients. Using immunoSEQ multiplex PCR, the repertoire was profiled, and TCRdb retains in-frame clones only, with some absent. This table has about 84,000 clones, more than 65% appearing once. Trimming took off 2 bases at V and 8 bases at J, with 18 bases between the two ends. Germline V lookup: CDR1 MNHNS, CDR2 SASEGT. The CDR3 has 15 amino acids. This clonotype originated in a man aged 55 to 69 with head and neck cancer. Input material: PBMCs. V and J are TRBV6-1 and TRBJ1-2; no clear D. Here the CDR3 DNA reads TGTGCCAGCAGTGAAAATTTTATCATGGGGAAGGGCTACACCTTC. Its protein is CASSENFIMGKGYTF.